This T cell receptor (beta chain) was identified in a study of blood T cell repertoires in COVID-19. Study details: Acute and convalescent COVID-19 specimens originated in the United States, Italy and Spain. PBMCs, B-cell-depleted T cells, or T cells provided the cDNA or gDNA that made up the material.

Original handling: Nucleated cell number was recorded as an estimate derived from reference gene primer amplification. Clones were read by immunoSEQ multiplex PCR, and TCRdb kept only the in-frame ones, dropping some. That table gives V, J and clone size, and the DNA gave D and trimming. The sample includes some 110,000 clones, 70% to 90% of them seen just once. The V end was cut by 3 bases, the J end by 4 bases, with 7 bases between. The CDR3 length is 13 residues. Germline assignment: CDR1 ENHRY and CDR2 SYGVKD. Sequencing input: peripheral blood. This chain connects TRBV10-3 to TRBJ1-3; unclear D gene. The sequence derives from a man aged 25-40 years with acute or convalescent COVID-19. CDR3 protein: CAISDGGGNTIYF. The CDR3 bases are TGTGCCATCAGTGATGGCGGCGGAAACACCATATATTTT.